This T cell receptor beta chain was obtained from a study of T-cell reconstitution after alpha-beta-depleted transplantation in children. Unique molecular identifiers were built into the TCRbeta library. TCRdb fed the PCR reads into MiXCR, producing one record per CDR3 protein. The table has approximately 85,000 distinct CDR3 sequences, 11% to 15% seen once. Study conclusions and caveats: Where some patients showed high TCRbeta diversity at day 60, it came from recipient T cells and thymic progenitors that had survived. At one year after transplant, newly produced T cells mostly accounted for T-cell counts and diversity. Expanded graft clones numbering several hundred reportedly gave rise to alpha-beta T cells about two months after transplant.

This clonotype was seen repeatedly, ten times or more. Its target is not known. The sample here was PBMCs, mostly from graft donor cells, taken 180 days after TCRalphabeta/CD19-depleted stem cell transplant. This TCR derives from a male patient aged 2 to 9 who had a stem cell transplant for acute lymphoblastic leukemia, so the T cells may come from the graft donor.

The CDR3 sequence is CASSLSDRGRYEQYF. In nucleotides, the CDR3 is TGTGCCAGCAGCCTTTCAGACAGGGGGCGATACGAGCAGTACTTC. The chain uses TRBV12-3 or TRBV12-4 and TRBJ2-7, with TRBD1 matching 10 bases. This CDR3 has 15 residues. V gave up 6 bases and J gave up 4 bases; unmatched junction bases: 9.